Shown below are 14 T cell receptor beta chains from a single sample sequenced in a study of blood T cell repertoires in COVID-19. The data were produced by immunoSEQ multiplex PCR, yet TCRdb's version contains in-frame clones alone and is incomplete. Of 100,000 to 150,000 clones in the sample, around 87% are singletons; the top ten hold 25% to 35%. The sequencing input was peripheral blood. These receptors all stem from a man between 65 and 85 years old with active or convalescent COVID-19.

This chain joins TRBV24-1 and TRBJ2-1; TRBD1 agrees at 8 bases. Germline CDR1 KGHDR, CDR2 SFDVKD. The CDR3 is made up of 19 amino acids. With V trimmed by 4 bases and J by 0 bases, 13 bases remained unmatched. The CDR3 spells CATSDPGQASKSSYNEQFF. CDR3 coding DNA: TGTGCCACCAGTGACCCGGGACAGGCTTCTAAGAGCTCCTACAATGAGCAGTTCTTC.

V gene TRBV5-1 combines with J gene TRBJ2-5; 7 bases match TRBD1. Germline V gene data show CDR1 as SGHRS and CDR2 as YFSETQ. The CDR3 runs 14 residues. V shed 5 bases and J 4 bases; nucleotides not matched to a gene: 8. Here the CDR3 DNA reads TGCGCCAGCAGTCCAGGGGGAAACCTAGAGACCCAGTACTTC. Protein product: CASSPGGNLETQYF. The full variable domain, rest sourced from reference TRBV5-1 and TRBJ2-5, is KAGVTQTPRYLIKTRGQQVTLSCSPISGHRSVSWYQQTPGQGLQFLFEYFSETQRNKGNFPGRFSGRQFSNSRSEMNVSTLELGDSALYLCASSPGGNLETQYFGPGTRLLVL.

The CDR3 nucleotides are TGTGCCAGCAGCTTGAGAGCGGGAGGAGGCAACGAGCAGTACTTC. Its protein product is CASSLRAGGGNEQYF. The chain carries TRBV5-4 and TRBJ2-7, with 9 bases lining up with TRBD2. Germline V gives CDR1 SGHNT, CDR2 YYREEE (reference sequence). CDR3 length equals 15 residues. The J segment lost 5 bases and the V segment lost 1 base, leaving 7 bases of the junction unmatched.

The chain employs TRBV28 and TRBJ2-7; 12 bases are shared with TRBD2. V shed 6 bases, J shed 2 bases, and the junction held 17 bases outside the gene matches. CDR3 length: 19 amino acids. Germline V CDR1 and CDR2: MDHEN, SYDVKM. The CDR3 loop reads CASRLGAPDRTSGAYEQYF. The CDR3 DNA follows: TGTGCCAGCAGATTAGGGGCTCCTGACAGGACTAGCGGGGCCTACGAGCAGTACTTC.

The chain links TRBV5-1 to TRBJ2-1; D is perhaps TRBD2 (6 bases). There are 17 residues in the CDR3. CDR1 and CDR2 (germline): SGHRS, YFSETQ. Between the trimmed V and J ends, which lost 3 bases and 0 bases, there was a span of 16 bases. In nucleotides, the CDR3 is TGCGCCAGCAGCTCAGTCCCAGCGGGTAGCTCCTACAATGAGCAGTTCTTC. Translation: CASSSVPAGSSYNEQFF.

The rearrangement links TRBV7-2 to TRBJ2-5, with a weak D call TRBD2 (6 bases). The germline gives CDR1 SGHTA, CDR2 FQGNSA. V was cut by 1 base and J by 3 bases, with 9 bases left in between. The CDR3 extends over 14 amino acids. CDR3: CASSLVRGEETQYF. The CDR3 region has the DNA TGTGCCAGCAGCTTAGTACGCGGGGAAGAGACCCAGTACTTC.

The chain uses TRBV5-5 and TRBJ1-6; D ambiguous. CDR1 is SGHKS and CDR2 is YYEKEE in the germline V gene (reference sequence). The CDR3 extends over 13 amino acids. Trimming took off 2 bases at V and 8 bases at J, with 8 bases between the two ends. The CDR3, as DNA: TGTGCCAGCAGCTTCGATACTGATTCACCCCTCCACTTT. The encoded protein is CASSFDTDSPLHF.

The gene calls are TRBV3-1 (or the pseudogene TRBV3-2) and TRBJ2-5; the match to TRBD2 covers 7 bases. Germline CDR1 and CDR2: LGHDT and YNNKEL (reference sequence). This CDR3 comprises 13 residues. V dropped 4 bases and J dropped 4; count of bases not matched to a gene: 3. DNA for the CDR3: TGTGCCAGCAGCCCCGGCGGGGGAGAGACCCAGTACTTC. Encoded protein: CASSPGGGETQYF.

This chain links TRBV5-1 with TRBJ2-5, with TRBD2 matching over 7 bases. V shed 2 bases and J 5 bases; nucleotides not matched to a gene: 9. Looked up from germline, CDR1 is SGHRS and CDR2 is YFSETQ. The CDR3 extends over 15 amino acids. As DNA, the CDR3 is TGCGCCAGCAGCTTCCCTCCGGGAGGCTCTGAGACCCAGTACTTC. It translates to CASSFPPGGSETQYF.

The chain carries TRBV6-5 and TRBJ1-5; 7 nucleotides agree with TRBD1. Germline V gene lookup returns CDR1 MNHEY and CDR2 SVGAGI. The CDR3 length is 15 residues. The ends lost 6 bases at V and 0 bases at J; junction bases unmatched: 5. The CDR3 region is CASREAGGSNQPQHF. The CDR3 DNA follows: TGTGCCAGCAGAGAGGCAGGGGGTAGCAATCAGCCCCAGCATTTT.

This chain joins TRBV9 and TRBJ2-7; 8 nucleotides match TRBD2. The length of the CDR3 is 14 residues. Losses at the gene ends were 2 bases for V and 5 bases for J; bases not matched to a gene: 6. The germline CDR1 and CDR2 sequences are SGDLS and YYNGEE. CDR3: CASSVSAGDDEQYF. The CDR3 DNA reads as TGTGCCAGCAGCGTTTCAGCGGGAGACGACGAGCAGTACTTC.

In its sample, this clone was seen once. The V call is TRBV24-1, the J call TRBJ1-5, with D perhaps TRBD1 (6 bases). The CDR3 length is 15 residues. V was pared by 7 bases and J by 0 bases, with 12 bases between. CDR1 is KGHDR, CDR2 SFDVKD, per germline. This chain's CDR3 is CATSGTTYSNQPQHF. CDR3 bases: TGTGCCACCAGCGGGACAACCTATAGCAATCAGCCCCAGCATTTT.

The chain links TRBV10-1 to TRBJ2-1; tentative D call: TRBD1 (5 bases). Per the germline V gene, CDR1 is WNHNN and CDR2 is SYGVQD (reference sequence). The CDR3 is 15 residues long. Between the trimmed V and J ends, which lost 3 bases and 7 bases, there was a span of 16 bases. The CDR3 is CASSDTGAAFNEQFF. CDR3 DNA: TGCGCCAGCAGTGATACTGGGGCGGCCTTTAATGAGCAGTTCTTC.

This clone was counted once. CDR3 DNA: TGCAGCGTTAGGACTAGCGGGACGAACACCGGGGAGCTGTTTTTT. Encoded protein: CSVRTSGTNTGELFF. V usage is TRBV29-1 and J usage is TRBJ2-2; 12 bases agree with TRBD2. V gave up 5 bases and J gave up 0 bases; unmatched junction bases: 1. CDR1 is SQVTM, CDR2 ANQGSEA, per germline. The CDR3 spans 15 residues.